Sequencing of this T cell receptor beta chain was carried out in a study of breast tumors, draining lymph nodes, adjacent tissues. This clonotype was counted at least ten times. No antigen is known for it. TCRdb re-derived calls from the multiplex PCR reads in MiXCR, one entry per CDR3 protein. The data contain some 170,000 distinct CDR3 sequences, roughly 35% of them singletons. Findings of the study overall: Data only fit, rather than demonstrated, lymph node origin of most tumor T cells. Compared with lymph nodes, tumors were less diverse; compared with nontumor tissue, more. Luminal-like breast cancer showed significantly higher tumor–nontumor repertoire similarity than basal-like. The data were judged consistent with most tumor T cells coming from lymph node and expanding in tumor.

The CDR3 runs to 16 residues. Germline V gene lookup returns CDR1 SGHRS and CDR2 YFSETQ. The V and J ends lost 3 bases and 4 bases, in that order; junction bases with no gene match: 6. Breast cancer patients provided tissue from their axillary draining lymph nodes. V gene TRBV5-1 combines with J gene TRBJ2-1; 11 bases agree with TRBD1. This clonotype originated in a female donor with breast cancer. Some clones in this sample may be carry-over from other donors' samples. The sample was axillary lymph node tissue. The CDR3 is CASSSRTGGAYNEQFF. The CDR3 DNA sequence: TGCGCCAGCAGCTCAAGGACAGGGGGCGCTTACAATGAGCAGTTCTTC.